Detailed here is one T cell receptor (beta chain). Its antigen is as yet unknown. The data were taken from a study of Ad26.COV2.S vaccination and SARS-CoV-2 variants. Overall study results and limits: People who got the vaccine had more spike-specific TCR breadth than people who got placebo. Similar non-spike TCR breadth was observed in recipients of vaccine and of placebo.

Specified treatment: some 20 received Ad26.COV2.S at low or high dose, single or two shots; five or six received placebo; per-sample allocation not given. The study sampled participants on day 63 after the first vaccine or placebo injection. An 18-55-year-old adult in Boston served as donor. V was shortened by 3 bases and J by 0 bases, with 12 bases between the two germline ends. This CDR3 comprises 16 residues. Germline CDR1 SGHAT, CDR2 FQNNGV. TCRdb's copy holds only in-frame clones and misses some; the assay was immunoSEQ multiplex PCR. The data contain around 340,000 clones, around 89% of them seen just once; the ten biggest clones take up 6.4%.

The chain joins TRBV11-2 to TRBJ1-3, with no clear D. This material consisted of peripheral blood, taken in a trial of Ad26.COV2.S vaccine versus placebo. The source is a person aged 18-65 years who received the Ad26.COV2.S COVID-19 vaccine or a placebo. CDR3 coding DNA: TGTGCCAGCAGCTTGGGTCGGACGGGCTCTGGAAACACCATATATTTT. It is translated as CASSLGRTGSGNTIYF.